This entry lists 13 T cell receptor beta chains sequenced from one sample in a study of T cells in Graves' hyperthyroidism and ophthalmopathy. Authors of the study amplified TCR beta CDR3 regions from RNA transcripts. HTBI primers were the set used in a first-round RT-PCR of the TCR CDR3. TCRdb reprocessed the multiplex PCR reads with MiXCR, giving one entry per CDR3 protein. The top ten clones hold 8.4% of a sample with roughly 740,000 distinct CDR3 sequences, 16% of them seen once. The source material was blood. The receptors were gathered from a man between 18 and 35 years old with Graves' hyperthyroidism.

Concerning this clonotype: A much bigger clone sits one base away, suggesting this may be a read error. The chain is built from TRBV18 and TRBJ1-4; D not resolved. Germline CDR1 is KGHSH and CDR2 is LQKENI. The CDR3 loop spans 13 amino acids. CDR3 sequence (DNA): TGTGCCGGCTCACCGCTCCCAAATGAAAAACTGTTTTTT. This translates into CAGSPLPNEKLFF.

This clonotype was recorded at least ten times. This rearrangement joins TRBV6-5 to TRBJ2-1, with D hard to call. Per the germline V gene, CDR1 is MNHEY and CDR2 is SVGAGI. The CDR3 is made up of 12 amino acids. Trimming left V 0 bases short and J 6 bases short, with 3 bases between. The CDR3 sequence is CASSYSSNEQFF. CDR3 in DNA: TGTGCCAGCAGTTACTCAAGCAATGAGCAGTTCTTC.

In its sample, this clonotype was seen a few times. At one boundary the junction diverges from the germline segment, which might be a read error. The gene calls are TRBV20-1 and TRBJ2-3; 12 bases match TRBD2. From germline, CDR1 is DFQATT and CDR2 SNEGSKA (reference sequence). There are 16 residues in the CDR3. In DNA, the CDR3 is TGCAATGCTAGAGATCGAAGGACTAGCGGGGCAGATACGCAGTATTTT. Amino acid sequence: CNARDRRTSGADTQYF.

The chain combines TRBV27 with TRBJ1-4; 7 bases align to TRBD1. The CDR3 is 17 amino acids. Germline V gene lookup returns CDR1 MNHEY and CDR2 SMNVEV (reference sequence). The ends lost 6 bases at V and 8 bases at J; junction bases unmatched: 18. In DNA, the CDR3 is TGTGCCAGCAGCCCCCGGCGGGGAGGGGGCGCATACGAAAAACTGTTTTTT. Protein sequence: CASSPRRGGGAYEKLFF.

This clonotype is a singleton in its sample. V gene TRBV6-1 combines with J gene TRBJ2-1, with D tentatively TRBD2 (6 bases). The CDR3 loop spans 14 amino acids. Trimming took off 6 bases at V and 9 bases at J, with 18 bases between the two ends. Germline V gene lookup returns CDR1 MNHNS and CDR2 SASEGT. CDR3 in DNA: TGTGCCAGCAGCCCGCTACGGGAGACGGGTGAGCAGTTCTTC. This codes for CASSPLRETGEQFF.

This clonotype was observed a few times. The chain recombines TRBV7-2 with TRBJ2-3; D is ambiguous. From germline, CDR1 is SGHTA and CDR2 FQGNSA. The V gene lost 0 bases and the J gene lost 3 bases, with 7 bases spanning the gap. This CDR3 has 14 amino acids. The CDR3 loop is CASSLALATDTQYF. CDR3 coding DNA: TGTGCCAGCAGCTTAGCGCTCGCTACAGATACGCAGTATTTT.

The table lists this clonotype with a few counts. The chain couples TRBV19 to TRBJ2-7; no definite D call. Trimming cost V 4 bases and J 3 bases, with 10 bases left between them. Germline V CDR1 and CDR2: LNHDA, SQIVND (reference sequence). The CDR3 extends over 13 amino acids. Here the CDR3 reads CASSTASSYEQYF. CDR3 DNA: TGTGCCAGTAGTACAGCGAGCAGCTACGAGCAGTACTTC.

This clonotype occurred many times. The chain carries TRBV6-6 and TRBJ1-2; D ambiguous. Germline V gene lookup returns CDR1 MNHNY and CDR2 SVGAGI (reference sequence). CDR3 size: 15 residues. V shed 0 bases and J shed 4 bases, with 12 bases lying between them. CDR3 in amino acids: CASSYSGNTFYGYTF. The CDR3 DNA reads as TGTGCCAGCAGTTACTCGGGGAACACCTTCTATGGCTACACCTTC.

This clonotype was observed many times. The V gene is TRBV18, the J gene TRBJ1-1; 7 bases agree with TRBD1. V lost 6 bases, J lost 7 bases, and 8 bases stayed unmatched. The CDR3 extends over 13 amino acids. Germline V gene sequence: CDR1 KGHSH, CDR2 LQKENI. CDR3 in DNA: TGTGCCAGCTCTCAGGGACAGACCGGTGAAGCTTTCTTT. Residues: CASSQGQTGEAFF.

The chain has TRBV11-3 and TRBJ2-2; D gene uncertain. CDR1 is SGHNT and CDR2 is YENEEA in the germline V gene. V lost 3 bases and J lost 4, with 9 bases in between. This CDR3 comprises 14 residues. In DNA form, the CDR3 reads TGTGCCAGCAGCTTCGATCGGTTCACCGGGGAGCTGTTTTTT. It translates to CASSFDRFTGELFF.

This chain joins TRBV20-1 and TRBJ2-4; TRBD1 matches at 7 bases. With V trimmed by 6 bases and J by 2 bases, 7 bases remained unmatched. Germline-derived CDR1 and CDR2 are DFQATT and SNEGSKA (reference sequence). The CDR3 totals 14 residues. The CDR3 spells CSARGQYSKNIQYF. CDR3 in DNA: TGCAGTGCCAGGGGACAGTATTCCAAAAACATTCAGTACTTC.

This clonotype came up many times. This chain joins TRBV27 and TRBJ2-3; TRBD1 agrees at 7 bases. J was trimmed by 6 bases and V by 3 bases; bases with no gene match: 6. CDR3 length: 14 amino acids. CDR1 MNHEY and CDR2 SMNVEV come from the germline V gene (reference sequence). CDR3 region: CASSFVGGVDTQYF. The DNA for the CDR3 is TGTGCCAGCAGTTTTGTAGGGGGCGTCGATACGCAGTATTTT.

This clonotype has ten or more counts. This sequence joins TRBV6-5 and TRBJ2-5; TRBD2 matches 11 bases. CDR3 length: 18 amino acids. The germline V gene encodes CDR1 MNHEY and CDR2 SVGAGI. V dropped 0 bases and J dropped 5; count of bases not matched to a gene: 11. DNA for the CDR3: TGTGCCAGCAGTTACTCCGGAAGACTAGCGGGAAGGGGCGAGACCCAGTACTTC. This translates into CASSYSGRLAGRGETQYF.